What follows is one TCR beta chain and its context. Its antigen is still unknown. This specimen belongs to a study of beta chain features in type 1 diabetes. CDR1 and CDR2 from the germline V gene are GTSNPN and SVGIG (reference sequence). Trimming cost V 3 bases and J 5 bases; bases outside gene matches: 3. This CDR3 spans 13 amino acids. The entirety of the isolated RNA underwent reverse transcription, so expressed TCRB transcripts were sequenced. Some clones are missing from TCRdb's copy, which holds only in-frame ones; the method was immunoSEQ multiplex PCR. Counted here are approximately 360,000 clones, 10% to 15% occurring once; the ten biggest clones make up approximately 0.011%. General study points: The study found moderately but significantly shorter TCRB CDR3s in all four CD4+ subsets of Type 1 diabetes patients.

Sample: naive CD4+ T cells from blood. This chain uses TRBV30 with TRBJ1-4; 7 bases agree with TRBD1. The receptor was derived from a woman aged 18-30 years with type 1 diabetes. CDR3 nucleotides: TGTGCCTGGAGCCAGACAGGGAATGAAAAACTGTTTTTT. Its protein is CAWSQTGNEKLFF.